One sample yielded the 22 T cell receptor beta chains listed below, sequenced in a study of T cells in Graves' hyperthyroidism and ophthalmopathy. Authors of the study amplified TCR beta CDR3 regions from RNA transcripts. RT-PCR in the first round (using the HTBI primer set) targeted the TCR CDR3. MiXCR, applied by TCRdb to the multiplex PCR reads, yields one record per CDR3 protein. The sample contains under 550,000 distinct CDR3 sequences, around 13% of which appear only once. Sequenced input: blood. These TCRs come from a woman between 18 and 29 years old with Graves' hyperthyroidism.

This clonotype was detected ten times or more. This sequence joins TRBV27 and TRBJ2-7; 7 bases are shared with TRBD2. From germline, CDR1 is MNHEY and CDR2 SMNVEV (reference sequence). There are 16 residues in the CDR3. The junction had 14 bases not matched to a gene; V was cut back by 4 bases and J by 5 bases. CDR3 in amino acids: CASSSGLLAIPDEQYF. The CDR3 nucleotides are TGTGCCAGCAGTTCGGGCCTACTAGCGATTCCGGACGAGCAGTACTTC.

The chain is built from TRBV20-1 and TRBJ1-1; D is undetermined. This CDR3 has 13 amino acids. Trimming took off 3 bases at V and 0 bases at J, with 8 bases between the two ends. From germline, CDR1 is DFQATT and CDR2 SNEGSKA (reference sequence). CDR3 DNA sequence: TGCAGTGCTAGTGGAGTGGTGAACACTGAAGCTTTCTTT. Translated: CSASGVVNTEAFF.

In this sample, this clonotype turned up once. Mismatch with germline at one junction end may stem from a read error. The rearrangement joins TRBV7-9 to TRBJ1-4; perhaps TRBD1 as D (5 bases). Germline-derived CDR1 and CDR2 are SEHNR and FQNEAQ (reference sequence). The CDR3 spans 14 residues. DNA for the CDR3: TGTGCCAGCGGGGACGCGGCAACTAATAAAAAACTGTTTTTT. Amino acid sequence: CASGDAATNKKLFF.

The V gene is TRBV9, the J gene TRBJ2-2; D is tentatively TRBD1 or TRBD2 (5 bases each). This CDR3 is 17 amino acids long. V was pared by 0 bases and J by 2 bases, with 14 bases between. Germline V gene sequence: CDR1 SGDLS, CDR2 YYNGEE. The CDR3 DNA sequence: TGTGCCAGCAGCGTAGGAGGTCGAGGGGACAACACCGGGGAGCTGTTTTTT. It translates to CASSVGGRGDNTGELFF.

This clonotype has just a few counts. The CDR3 bases are TGTGCCAGCAGCCGGGAACTAGCGGGAGGTGTAGATACGCAGTATTTT. Protein product: CASSRELAGGVDTQYF. This chain uses TRBV4-2 with TRBJ2-3; TRBD2 matches at 12 bases. In germline, CDR1 is LGHNA, CDR2 YNFKEQ. V lost 4 bases to trimming and J lost 5 bases; unmatched junction nucleotides: 7. CDR3 length: 16 residues.

This clonotype was seen ten or more times. The V gene is TRBV29-1, the J gene TRBJ2-1; no clear D. Germline lookup yields CDR1 SQVTM and CDR2 ANQGSEA. With 0 bases removed from V and 7 bases from J, the gap between germline ends came to 4 bases. This CDR3 has 11 amino acids. CDR3 sequence reads: CSVEEGNEQFF. The CDR3 DNA reads TGCAGCGTTGAAGAGGGAAATGAGCAGTTCTTC.

The chain recombines TRBV19 with TRBJ1-4; possible D gene TRBD1, 5 bases. CDR3 size: 13 residues. Germline V gene lookup returns CDR1 LNHDA and CDR2 SQIVND (reference sequence). Trimming took off 9 bases at V and 0 bases at J, with 8 bases between the two ends. The CDR3 loop is CASAGATNEKLFF. The CDR3 DNA reads TGTGCCAGCGCGGGGGCAACTAATGAAAAACTGTTTTTT.

This clonotype showed up many times. The rearrangement joins TRBV15 to TRBJ2-7, with 9 bases lining up with TRBD2. CDR1 LNHNV and CDR2 YYDKDF come from the germline V gene (reference sequence). The V segment lost 0 bases and the J segment 0 bases; nucleotides outside the gene matches: 0. This CDR3 has 15 residues. In nucleotides, the CDR3 is TGTGCCACCAGCAGAGAACTAGCGGGCTCCTACGAGCAGTACTTC. Protein product: CATSRELAGSYEQYF.

This clonotype was counted many times. The chain employs TRBV29-1 and TRBJ2-7; D uncertain. CDR1 and CDR2 from the germline V gene are SQVTM and ANQGSEA. V shed 6 bases and J shed 2 bases, with 8 bases lying between them. The CDR3 runs to 11 residues. The CDR3 DNA is TGCAGCGTGGGTTCTACCTACGAGCAGTACTTC. As protein: CSVGSTYEQYF.

This clonotype was recorded at least ten times. The chain uses TRBV12-3 or TRBV12-4 and TRBJ2-1; tentatively, D is TRBD1 (5 bases). Trimming shortened V by 7 bases and J by 7 bases, and 23 bases separated the two germline ends. The CDR3 extends over 16 amino acids. The CDR3 DNA is TGTGCCAGCACCCATGGGGCAGGGCGTGTTTGGAATGAGCAGTTCTTC. Translating it yields CASTHGAGRVWNEQFF.

This clonotype came up many times. The chain recombines TRBV25-1 with TRBJ2-1; 7 nucleotides agree with TRBD1. V shed 3 bases and J 6 bases; nucleotides not matched to a gene: 8. In germline, CDR1 is MGHDK, CDR2 SYGVNS. The CDR3 is 15 amino acids. The CDR3 sequence is CASSDIRTGLNEQFF. DNA for the CDR3: TGTGCCAGCAGTGATATTCGGACAGGCCTCAATGAGCAGTTCTTC.

The chain combines TRBV27 with TRBJ2-1; TRBD2 matches at 8 bases. The CDR3 runs 14 residues. J was trimmed by 9 bases and V by 2 bases; bases with no gene match: 6. The germline V gene has CDR1 MNHEY and CDR2 SMNVEV (reference sequence). The CDR3 spells CASSLAGGGLEQFF. DNA for the CDR3: TGTGCCAGCAGTTTAGCGGGAGGTGGTCTTGAGCAGTTCTTC.

The V gene is TRBV28, the J gene TRBJ2-7; TRBD2 might be the D (7 bases). Germline V gene lookup returns CDR1 MDHEN and CDR2 SYDVKM. With 6 bases removed from V and 3 bases from J, the gap between germline ends came to 15 bases. The CDR3 is made up of 14 amino acids. The DNA for the CDR3 is TGTGCCAGCAGAGACGGGGGCGGGAGCTACGAGCAGTACTTC. It yields the protein CASRDGGGSYEQYF.

This clonotype was seen many times. The CDR3 protein is CASSFHGTGGSGELFF. The CDR3 DNA reads TGTGCCAGCAGTTTCCACGGGACAGGGGGGTCCGGGGAGCTGTTTTTT. The rearrangement links TRBV12-3 or TRBV12-4 to TRBJ2-2; 11 nucleotides match TRBD1. V trimming: 3 bases; J trimming: 6 bases; junction bases outside the gene matches: 6. This CDR3 is 16 amino acids long.

About this clonotype: Its ends do not fully match the called genes, so a read error is possible. The chain has TRBV5-1 and TRBJ2-4, with 8 bases fitting TRBD1. The germline V gene has CDR1 SGHRS and CDR2 YFSETQ. The CDR3 runs to 14 residues. CDR3 DNA sequence: TGCGCCAGCAGCCAGGGGGCCTCCAAAAACACTCAGTACTTC. This sequence encodes CASSQGASKNTQYF.

This clonotype was detected many times. The chain is built from TRBV7-9 and TRBJ1-1, with unresolved D. The CDR3 contains 13 residues. V dropped 5 bases and J dropped 2 bases, with 9 bases sitting between them. Per germline, CDR1 SEHNR and CDR2 FQNEAQ (reference sequence). DNA of the CDR3: TGTGCCAGCAGCACCCGAACCAACACTGAAGCTTTCTTT. It translates to CASSTRTNTEAFF.

This clonotype turned up a few times. The genes are TRBV5-4 and TRBJ1-2; D is undetermined. Germline V gives CDR1 SGHNT, CDR2 YYREEE (reference sequence). The ends were cut back, 3 bases at V and 2 bases at J, with 8 bases in the middle. CDR3 size: 13 residues. The CDR3 loop reads CASSSDGNYGYTF. The CDR3 coding sequence is TGTGCCAGCAGCTCGGACGGGAACTATGGCTACACCTTC.

The table lists this clonotype with many counts. The V and J genes are TRBV20-1 and TRBJ2-5; TRBD2 aligns across 8 bases. This CDR3 comprises 14 residues. From germline, CDR1 is DFQATT and CDR2 SNEGSKA (reference sequence). With V trimmed by 5 bases and J by 2 bases, 7 bases remained unmatched. CDR3: CSASKLAEQETQYF. Written as DNA, the CDR3 is TGCAGTGCTTCCAAACTAGCGGAACAAGAGACCCAGTACTTC.

Ten or more counts support this clonotype. The chain carries TRBV6-1 and TRBJ2-7; the D gene is possibly TRBD1 (5 bases). Per the germline V gene, CDR1 is MNHNS and CDR2 is SASEGT. The CDR3 has 12 residues. V was pared by 5 bases and J by 3 bases, with 8 bases between. CDR3 bases: TGTGCCAGCAGTCCTGGACACTACGAGCAGTACTTC. It codes for CASSPGHYEQYF.

Ten or more counts support this clonotype. The chain couples TRBV2 to TRBJ2-5; no clear D gene. Germline-derived CDR1 and CDR2 are SNHLY and FYNNEI. V was clipped by 8 bases and J by 2 bases, with 12 bases between them. This CDR3 contains 13 residues. CDR3 DNA sequence: TGTGCCAGCGAGGTTGGGCGGCAAGAGACCCAGTACTTC. Translating it yields CASEVGRQETQYF.

This clonotype has just a few counts. The V call is TRBV29-1, the J call TRBJ2-1; 10 bases are a match to TRBD2. CDR1 and CDR2 from the germline V gene are SQVTM and ANQGSEA. V shed 3 bases and J 8 bases; nucleotides not matched to a gene: 4. The length of the CDR3 is 13 residues. CDR3 residues: CSVDPSGSYEQFF. CDR3 in DNA: TGCAGCGTTGATCCTAGCGGGAGCTATGAGCAGTTCTTC.

This clonotype was seen ten or more times. The gene calls are TRBV30 and TRBJ1-2, with D unresolved. CDR1 and CDR2 (germline): GTSNPN, SVGIG (reference sequence). Trimming cost V 5 bases and J 1 base, with 5 bases left between them. CDR3 length: 11 residues. This chain's CDR3 is CAWGLNYGYTF. Written as DNA, the CDR3 is TGTGCCTGGGGCCTTAACTATGGCTACACCTTC.